This T cell receptor beta chain was sequenced for a study of cytomegalovirus exposure and HLA in healthy donors. This PCR relied on a set of 60 Vbeta primers and 13 Jbeta primers. TCRdb's copy holds only in-frame clones and misses some; the assay was immunoSEQ multiplex PCR. The sample holds around 100,000 clones, about 80% seen once. In the case of this clone: Its antigen remains unknown.

Study findings and constraints: In an earlier analysis, most TCR beta V segments were productive about 87% or about 30% of the time.

The V segment lost 5 bases and the J segment 7 bases; nucleotides outside the gene matches: 1. This CDR3 contains 11 residues. The germline CDR1 and CDR2 sequences are LNHDA and SQIVND (reference sequence). The TCR sequence derives from a man aged 60 to 69 in good health and CMV-seropositive. The sequenced material came from PBMCs. The V gene is TRBV19, the J gene TRBJ1-2; TRBD1 agrees at 7 bases. CDR3 DNA sequence: TGTGCCAGTAGTCCAGGGGGTGGCTACACCTTC. As protein: CASSPGGGYTF.